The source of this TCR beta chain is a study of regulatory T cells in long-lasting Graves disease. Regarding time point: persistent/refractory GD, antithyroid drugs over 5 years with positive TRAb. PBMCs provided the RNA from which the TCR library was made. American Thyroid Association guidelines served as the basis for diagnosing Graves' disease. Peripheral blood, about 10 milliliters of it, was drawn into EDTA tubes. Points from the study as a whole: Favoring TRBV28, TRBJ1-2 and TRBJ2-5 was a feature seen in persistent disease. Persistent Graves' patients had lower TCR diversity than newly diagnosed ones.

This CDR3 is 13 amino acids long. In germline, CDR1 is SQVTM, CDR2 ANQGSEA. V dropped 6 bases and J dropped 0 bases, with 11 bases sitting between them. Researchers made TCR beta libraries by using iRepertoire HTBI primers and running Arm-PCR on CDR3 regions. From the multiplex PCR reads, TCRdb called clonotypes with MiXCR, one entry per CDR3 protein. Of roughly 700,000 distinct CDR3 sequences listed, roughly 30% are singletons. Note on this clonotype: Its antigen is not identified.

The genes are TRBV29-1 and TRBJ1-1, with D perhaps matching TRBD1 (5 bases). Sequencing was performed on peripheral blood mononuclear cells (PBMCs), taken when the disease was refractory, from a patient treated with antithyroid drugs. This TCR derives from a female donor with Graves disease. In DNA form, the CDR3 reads TGCAGCGTCCTGACAGTCATGAACACTGAAGCTTTCTTT. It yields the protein CSVLTVMNTEAFF.